This T cell receptor (beta chain) was identified in a study of CD8 T cells in ankylosing spondylitis. The CDR3 has 13 amino acids. Germline V gives CDR1 SGDLS, CDR2 YYNGEE. V gave up 2 bases and J gave up 5 bases, with 10 bases separating them. At least ten counts were recorded for this clonotype. Antigen: not known. TCRdb re-derived calls from the 5' RACE reads in MiXCR, one entry per CDR3 protein. The sample has approximately 13,000 distinct CDR3 sequences, approximately 3% seen once. Findings of the study overall: A number of the motif variants had already been described in reactive arthritis synovial fluid and blood.

This TCR was sampled from a male donor with ankylosing spondylitis or in good health (not recorded which). Material for sequencing was blood, either unsorted or a sorted T cell fraction (not recorded which). V gene TRBV9 combines with J gene TRBJ1-1; D uncertain. Here the CDR3 reads CASSVSVGTEAFF. In DNA form, the CDR3 reads TGTGCCAGCAGCGTGTCTGTGGGAACTGAAGCTTTCTTT.